This T cell receptor (beta chain) is drawn from a study of monozygotic twins with inflammatory bowel disease. The draw for each donor consisted of a single 2.5 ml blood sample. Investigators extracted total RNA from whole blood and did not sort T cells. Reprocessing the 5' RACE reads, TCRdb reports a single entry for every CDR3 protein and omits DNA. Its listing shows around 190,000 distinct CDR3 sequences. The CDR3 spans 12 residues. Germline V gene lookup returns CDR1 SQVTM and CDR2 ANQGSEA. The chain combines TRBV29-1 with TRBJ2-1; the TRBD1 assignment by TCRdb is unverifiable without DNA. This clonotype originated in a human donor with ulcerative colitis or Crohn's disease, or a healthy co-twin of an affected twin (not recorded which). Sequenced sample: blood. The CDR3 region is CSADRTDNEQFF.